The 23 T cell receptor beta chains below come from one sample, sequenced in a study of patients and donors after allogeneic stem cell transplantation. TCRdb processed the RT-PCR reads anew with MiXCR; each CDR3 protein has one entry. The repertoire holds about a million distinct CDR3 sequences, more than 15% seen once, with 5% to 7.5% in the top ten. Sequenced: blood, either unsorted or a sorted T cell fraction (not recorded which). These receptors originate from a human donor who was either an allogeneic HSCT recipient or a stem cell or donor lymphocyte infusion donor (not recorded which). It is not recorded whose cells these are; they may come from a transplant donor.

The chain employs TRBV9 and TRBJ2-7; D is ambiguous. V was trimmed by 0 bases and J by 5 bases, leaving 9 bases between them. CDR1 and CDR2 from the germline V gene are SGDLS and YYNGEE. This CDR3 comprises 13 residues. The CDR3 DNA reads TGTGCCAGCAGCGTAGGATCCTACAACGAGCAGTACTTC. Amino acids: CASSVGSYNEQYF. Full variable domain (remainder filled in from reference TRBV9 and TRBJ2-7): DSGVTQTPKHLITATGQRVTLRCSPRSGDLSVYWYQQSLDQGLQFLIQYYNGEERAKGNILERFSAQQFPDLHSELNLSSLELGDSALYFCASSVGSYNEQYFGPGTRLTVT.

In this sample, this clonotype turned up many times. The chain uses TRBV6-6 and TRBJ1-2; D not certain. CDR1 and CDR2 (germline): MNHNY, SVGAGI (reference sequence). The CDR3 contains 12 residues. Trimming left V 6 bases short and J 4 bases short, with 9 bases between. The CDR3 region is CASSPQSYGYTF. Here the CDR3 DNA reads TGTGCCAGCAGCCCACAGAGCTATGGCTACACCTTC.

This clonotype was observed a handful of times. CDR3 amino acids: CAISDTAGTGQETQYF. Here the CDR3 DNA reads TGTGCCATCAGTGACACGGCAGGAACGGGCCAAGAGACCCAGTACTTC. This chain joins TRBV10-3 and TRBJ2-5; D is undetermined. The CDR3 is 16 residues long. V lost 3 bases and J 1 base, leaving 15 bases between the germline ends. The V gene's germline CDR1 is ENHRY and CDR2 SYGVKD.

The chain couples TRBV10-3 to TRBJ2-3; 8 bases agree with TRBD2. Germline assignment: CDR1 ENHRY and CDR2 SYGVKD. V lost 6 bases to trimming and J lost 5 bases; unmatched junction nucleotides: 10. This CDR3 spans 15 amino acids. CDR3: CAIRDTSGGIDTQYF. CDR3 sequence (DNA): TGTGCCATCAGGGACACTAGCGGAGGGATAGATACGCAGTATTTT.

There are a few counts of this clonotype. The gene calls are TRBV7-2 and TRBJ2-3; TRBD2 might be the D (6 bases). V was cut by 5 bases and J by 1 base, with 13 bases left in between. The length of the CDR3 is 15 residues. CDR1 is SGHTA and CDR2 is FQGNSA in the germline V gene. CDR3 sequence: CASSPNGRGTDTQYF. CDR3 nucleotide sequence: TGTGCCAGCAGCCCTAACGGGAGAGGCACAGATACGCAGTATTTT.

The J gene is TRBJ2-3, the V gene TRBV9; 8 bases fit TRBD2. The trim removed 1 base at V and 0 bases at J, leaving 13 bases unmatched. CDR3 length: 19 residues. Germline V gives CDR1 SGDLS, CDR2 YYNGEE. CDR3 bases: TGTGCCAGCAGCGTAACCCCGAGTACACTAGCGGATAGCACAGATACGCAGTATTTT. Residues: CASSVTPSTLADSTDTQYF.

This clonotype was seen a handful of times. CDR3 sequence reads: CATPSRNEQFF. DNA of the CDR3: TGTGCCACCCCATCCAGAAATGAGCAGTTCTTC. The chain uses TRBV2 and TRBJ2-1; unclear D gene. The CDR3 has 11 residues. The V gene's germline CDR1 is SNHLY and CDR2 FYNNEI. V was pared by 10 bases and J by 7 bases, with 11 bases between.

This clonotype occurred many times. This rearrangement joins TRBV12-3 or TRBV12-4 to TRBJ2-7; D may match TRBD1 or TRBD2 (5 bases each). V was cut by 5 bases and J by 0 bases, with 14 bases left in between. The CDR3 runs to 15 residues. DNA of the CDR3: TGTGCCAGCAGTCTAGAGGCCGGGGCCTCCTACGAGCAGTACTTC. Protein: CASSLEAGASYEQYF.

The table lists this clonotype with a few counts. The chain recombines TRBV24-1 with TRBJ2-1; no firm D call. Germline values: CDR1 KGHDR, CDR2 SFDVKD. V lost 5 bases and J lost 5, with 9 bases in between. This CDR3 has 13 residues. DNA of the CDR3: TGTGCCACCAGTGTGAACACTAACAATGAGCAGTTCTTC. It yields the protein CATSVNTNNEQFF.

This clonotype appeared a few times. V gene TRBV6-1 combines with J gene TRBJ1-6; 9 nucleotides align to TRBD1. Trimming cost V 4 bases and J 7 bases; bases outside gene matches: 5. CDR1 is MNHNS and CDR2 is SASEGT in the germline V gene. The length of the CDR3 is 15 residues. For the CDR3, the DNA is TGTGCCAGCAGTGTTTCAGGACAGGGGAATTCACCCCTCCACTTT. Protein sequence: CASSVSGQGNSPLHF.

This CDR3 reads CASSLLTGHGTKNIQYF. In DNA, the CDR3 is TGCGCCAGCAGCTTGCTTACAGGGCATGGAACCAAAAACATTCAGTACTTC. The V gene is TRBV5-1, the J gene TRBJ2-4, with D maybe TRBD1 (6 bases). The CDR3 extends over 17 amino acids. V shed 1 base and J shed 2 bases, with 16 bases lying between them. CDR1 is SGHRS, CDR2 YFSETQ, per germline.

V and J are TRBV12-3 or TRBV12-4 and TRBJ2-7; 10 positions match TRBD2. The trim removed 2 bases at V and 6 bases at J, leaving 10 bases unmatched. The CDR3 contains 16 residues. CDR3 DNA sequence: TGTGCCAGCAGTTTAACTAGCGGGACCGTAGGGGGCGAGCAGTACTTC. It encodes CASSLTSGTVGGEQYF.

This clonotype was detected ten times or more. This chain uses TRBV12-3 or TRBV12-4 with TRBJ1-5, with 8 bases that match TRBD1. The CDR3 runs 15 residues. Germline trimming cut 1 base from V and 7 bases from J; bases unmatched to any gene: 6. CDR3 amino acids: CASSLGQGARQPQHF. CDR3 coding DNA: TGTGCCAGCAGTTTAGGGCAGGGGGCACGGCAGCCCCAGCATTTT.

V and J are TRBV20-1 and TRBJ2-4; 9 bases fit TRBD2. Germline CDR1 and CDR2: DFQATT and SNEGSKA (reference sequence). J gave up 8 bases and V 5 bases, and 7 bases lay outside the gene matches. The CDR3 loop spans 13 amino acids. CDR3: CSAVAGESDIQYF. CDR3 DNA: TGCAGTGCTGTAGCGGGAGAGAGCGACATTCAGTACTTC.

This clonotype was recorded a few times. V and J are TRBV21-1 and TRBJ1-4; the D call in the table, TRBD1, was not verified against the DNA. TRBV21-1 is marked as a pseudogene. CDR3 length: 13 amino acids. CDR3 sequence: CANPGQPGEKLFF. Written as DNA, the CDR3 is TGTGCCAACCCGGGACAACCAGGAGAAAAACTGTTTTTT.

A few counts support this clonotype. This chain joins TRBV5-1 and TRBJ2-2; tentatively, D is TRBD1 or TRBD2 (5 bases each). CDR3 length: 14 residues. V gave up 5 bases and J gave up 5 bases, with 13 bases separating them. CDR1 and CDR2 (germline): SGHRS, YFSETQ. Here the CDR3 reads CASSTGLSTGELFF. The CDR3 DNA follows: TGCGCCAGCAGTACAGGACTGAGTACCGGGGAGCTGTTTTTT.

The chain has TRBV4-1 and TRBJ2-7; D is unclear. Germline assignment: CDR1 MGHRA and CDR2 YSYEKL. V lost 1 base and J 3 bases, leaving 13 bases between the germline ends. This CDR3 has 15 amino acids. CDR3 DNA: TGCGCCAGCAGCCAAGGTGGGTACAGCCTCTACGAGCAGTACTTC. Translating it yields CASSQGGYSLYEQYF.

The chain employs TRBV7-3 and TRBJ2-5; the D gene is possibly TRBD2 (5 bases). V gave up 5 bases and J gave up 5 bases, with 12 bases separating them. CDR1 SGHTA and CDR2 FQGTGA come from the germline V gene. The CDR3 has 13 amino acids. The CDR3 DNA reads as TGTGCCAGCAGCCCGGGGATCAGGGAGACCCAGTACTTC. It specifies CASSPGIRETQYF. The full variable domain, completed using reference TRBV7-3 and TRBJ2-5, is GAGVSQTPSNKVTEKGKYVELRCDPISGHTALYWYRQSLGQGPEFLIYFQGTGAADDSGLPNDRFFAVRPEGSVSTLKIQRTERGDSAVYLCASSPGIRETQYFGPGTRLLVL.

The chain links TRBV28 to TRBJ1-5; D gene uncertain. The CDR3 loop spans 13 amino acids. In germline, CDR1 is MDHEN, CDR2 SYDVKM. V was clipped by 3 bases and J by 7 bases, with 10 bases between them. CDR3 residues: CASSFGRQQPQHF. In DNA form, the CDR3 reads TGTGCCAGCAGTTTTGGGCGGCAGCAGCCCCAGCATTTT.

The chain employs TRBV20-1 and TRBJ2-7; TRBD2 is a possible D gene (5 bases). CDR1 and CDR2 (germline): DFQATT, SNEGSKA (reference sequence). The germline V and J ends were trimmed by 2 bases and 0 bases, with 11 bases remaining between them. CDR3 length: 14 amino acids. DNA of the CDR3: TGCAGTGCTAGAAGGCGGGTGAGCTCCTACGAGCAGTACTTC. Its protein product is CSARRRVSSYEQYF.

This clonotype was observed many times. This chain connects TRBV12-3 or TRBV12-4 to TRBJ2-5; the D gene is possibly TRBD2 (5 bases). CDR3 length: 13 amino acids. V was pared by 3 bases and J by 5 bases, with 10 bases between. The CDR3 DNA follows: TGTGCCAGCAGTTTTCGGACGGGGGAGACCCAGTACTTC. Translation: CASSFRTGETQYF.

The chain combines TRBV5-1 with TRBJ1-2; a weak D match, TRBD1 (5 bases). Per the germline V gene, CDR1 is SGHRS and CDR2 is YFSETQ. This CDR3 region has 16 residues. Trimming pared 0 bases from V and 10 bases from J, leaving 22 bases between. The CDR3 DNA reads TGCGCCAGCAGCTTGGCCCGGGGGTTATGGGGTGACGTCTACACCTTC. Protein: CASSLARGLWGDVYTF.

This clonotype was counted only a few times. CDR3 region: CASSSTGPGNIQYF. The CDR3 bases are TGTGCCAGCAGTTCAACAGGGCCTGGGAACATTCAGTACTTC. The V call is TRBV12-3 or TRBV12-4, the J call TRBJ2-4; TRBD1 might be the D (6 bases). The germline V and J ends were trimmed by 4 bases and 7 bases, with 14 bases remaining between them. CDR3 length: 14 residues.